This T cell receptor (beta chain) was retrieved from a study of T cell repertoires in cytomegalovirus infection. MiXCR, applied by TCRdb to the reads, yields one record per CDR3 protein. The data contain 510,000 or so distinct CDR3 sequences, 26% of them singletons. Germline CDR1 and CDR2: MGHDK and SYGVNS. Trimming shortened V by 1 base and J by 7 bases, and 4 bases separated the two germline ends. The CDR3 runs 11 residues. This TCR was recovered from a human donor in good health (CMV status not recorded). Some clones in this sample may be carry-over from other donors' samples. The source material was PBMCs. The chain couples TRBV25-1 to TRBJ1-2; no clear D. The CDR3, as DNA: TGTGCCAGCAGTGAATTAAGTGGCTACACCTTC. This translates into CASSELSGYTF.